The text below deals with one T cell receptor beta chain. This clonotype occurred a few times. Its recognized antigen is unknown. Per-base quality was not reported, and no clone a single base away is much larger than it. The library was generated by PCR. The data were produced on an Illumina HiSeq 2000. The public reads were reprocessed in TCRdb via fastp at Q25 and MiXCR, keeping in-frame beta chains. Entries that share a CDR3 protein sequence are merged under the most common genes and DNA. For this sample the table gives 6,200 or so distinct CDR3 sequences, of which over 12% were detected only once. The ten largest clones capture over 20% of the sample. This specimen belongs to a study of tumor-infiltrating lymphocytes in oesophageal squamous cell carcinoma (dated by TCRdb to about 2016). The CDR3 runs 15 amino acids, cysteine and phenylalanine included. The kept DNA is CDR3 alone, 45 bases in frame from the first base. CDR1 and CDR2 are drawn from the germline V gene: SGHRS, YFSETQ. V is clipped by 7 bases and J by 11 bases, and the sequence between their germline boundaries is 27 bases long.

The clonotype comes from a male donor with esophageal squamous cell carcinoma. The source material was normal esophageal tissue next to the tumor. The chain links TRBV5-1 with TRBJ2-5; perhaps TRBD1 is the D gene, with 6 bases matching. At the DNA level, the sequence is TGCGCCAGCCGGATGGGTACTCCAGGGGCTGGTGAGCAGTACTTC. Its protein product is CASRMGTPGAGEQYF. The CDR3 plus the reference TRBV5-1 and TRBJ2-5 genes for the other parts give the full variable domain: KAGVTQTPRYLIKTRGQQVTLSCSPISGHRSVSWYQQTPGQGLQFLFEYFSETQRNKGNFPGRFSGRQFSNSRSEMNVSTLELGDSALYLCASRMGTPGAGEQYFGPGTRLLVL.